One and the same sample provided the 12 T cell receptor beta chains below, sequenced in a study of technical replicates of blood from a handful of donors. Libraries were prepared by immunoSEQ multiplex PCR; TCRdb keeps only in-frame clonotypes and omits some of them. The sample consists of over 75,000 clones, around 95% of them appearing once. Sequencing used T cells isolated from PBMCs. These receptors were taken from a human donor in good health.

The chain has TRBV9 and TRBJ1-1, with 7 nucleotides matching TRBD1. The CDR3 extends over 16 amino acids. Germline CDR1 and CDR2: SGDLS and YYNGEE. The junction had 6 bases not matched to a gene; V was cut back by 1 base and J by 0 bases. CDR3 sequence: CASSVSPGQMNTEAFF. The CDR3 DNA reads as TGTGCCAGCAGCGTATCCCCGGGACAGATGAACACTGAAGCTTTCTTT.

V gene TRBV28 combines with J gene TRBJ2-7; TRBD2 aligns across 14 bases. The V segment lost 1 base and the J segment 4 bases; nucleotides outside the gene matches: 3. From germline, CDR1 is MDHEN and CDR2 SYDVKM. This CDR3 region has 16 residues. The CDR3 loop reads CASSLFGLAGGYEQYF. Written as DNA, the CDR3 is TGTGCCAGCAGTTTATTCGGACTAGCGGGAGGTTACGAGCAGTACTTC.

The gene calls are TRBV29-1 and TRBJ1-5; 7 nucleotides match TRBD1. CDR1 is SQVTM and CDR2 is ANQGSEA in the germline V gene. The trim removed 4 bases at V and 3 bases at J, leaving 6 bases unmatched. The CDR3 loop spans 14 amino acids. CDR3 in amino acids: CSVGNRGDNQPQHF. The DNA of the CDR3 is TGCAGCGTTGGGAACAGGGGAGACAATCAGCCCCAGCATTTT.

The chain recombines TRBV27 with TRBJ2-1; 8 bases match TRBD2. V was clipped by 3 bases and J by 3 bases; unmatched bases: 7. Germline-derived CDR1 and CDR2 are MNHEY and SMNVEV (reference sequence). This CDR3 contains 16 residues. The CDR3 protein is CASSFRRAGGYNEQFF. For the CDR3, the DNA is TGTGCCAGCAGTTTTAGGCGGGCGGGGGGCTACAATGAGCAGTTCTTC.

The chain employs TRBV11-1 and TRBJ2-5; maybe TRBD2 (6 bases). Germline lookup yields CDR1 SGHAT and CDR2 FQDESV (reference sequence). Trimming shortened V by 1 base and J by 1 base, and 7 bases separated the two germline ends. The CDR3 extends over 14 amino acids. The CDR3 nucleotides are TGTGCCAGCAGCTTAGGACTAGTCCAAGAGACCCAGTACTTC. Translation gives CASSLGLVQETQYF.

The chain carries TRBV29-1 and TRBJ2-1, with 8 bases aligning to TRBD2. The CDR3 runs 15 residues. Germline CDR1 SQVTM, CDR2 ANQGSEA. V was clipped by 7 bases and J by 0 bases; unmatched bases: 8. The CDR3 DNA sequence: TGCAGCGCCGCGGGCGGGAGGATCTCCTACAATGAGCAGTTCTTC. Protein product: CSAAGGRISYNEQFF.

CDR3 sequence: CAISGQTSGSPYEQYF. For the CDR3, the DNA is TGTGCCATCAGTGGGCAGACTAGCGGGAGCCCCTACGAGCAGTACTTC. The genes are TRBV10-3 and TRBJ2-7, with TRBD2 identical over 12 bases. V was clipped by 4 bases and J by 2 bases; unmatched bases: 6. Germline CDR1 reads ENHRY; CDR2 reads SYGVKD. The CDR3 has 16 residues.

The chain couples TRBV7-6 to TRBJ2-1; 9 positions agree with TRBD1. CDR1 and CDR2 from the germline V gene are SGHVS and FNYEAQ. The CDR3 runs 14 residues. Trimming cost V 5 bases and J 7 bases; bases outside gene matches: 6. CDR3 sequence reads: CASSAGTGRNEQFF. DNA of the CDR3: TGTGCCAGCAGCGCCGGGACAGGGCGTAATGAGCAGTTCTTC.

The chain joins TRBV2 to TRBJ2-3; 7 nucleotides line up with TRBD1. V trimming: 8 bases; J trimming: 1 base; junction bases outside the gene matches: 3. The germline gives CDR1 SNHLY, CDR2 FYNNEI. The CDR3 is made up of 13 amino acids. CDR3 residues: CASLGQGTDTQYF. In DNA form, the CDR3 reads TGTGCCAGCCTAGGACAGGGCACAGATACGCAGTATTTT.

The V and J genes are TRBV5-6 and TRBJ2-4; D ambiguous. V was shortened by 1 base and J by 0 bases, with 5 bases between the two germline ends. The germline V gene encodes CDR1 SGHDT and CDR2 YYEEEE. This CDR3 contains 14 residues. CDR3: CASSLLLAKNIQYF. The DNA for the CDR3 is TGTGCCAGCAGCTTGCTATTAGCCAAAAACATTCAGTACTTC.

V usage is TRBV10-3 and J usage is TRBJ1-1; D gene unclear. Trimming left V 11 bases short and J 5 bases short, with 30 bases between. The CDR3 has 17 residues. Germline CDR1 reads ENHRY; CDR2 reads SYGVKD. The CDR3 DNA reads TGTGCCGCCAAACCCCGCACTGAAGGGAGGTTGAGAACTGAAGCTTTCTTT. Its protein is CAAKPRTEGRLRTEAFF.

The chain combines TRBV5-4 with TRBJ2-1; a possible D gene is TRBD2 (7 bases). The CDR3 consists of 16 residues. CDR1 and CDR2 (germline): SGHNT, YYREEE (reference sequence). With 0 bases removed from V and 7 bases from J, the gap between germline ends came to 17 bases. The CDR3 loop is CASSLGGGGGRNEQFF. The CDR3 DNA sequence: TGTGCCAGCAGCTTGGGAGGGGGGGGCGGTAGAAATGAGCAGTTCTTC. Full variable domain (remainder filled in from reference TRBV5-4 and TRBJ2-1): ETGVTQSPTHLIKTRGQQVTLRCSSQSGHNTVSWYQQALGQGPQFIFQYYREEENGRGNFPPRFSGLQFPNYSSELNVNALELDDSALYLCASSLGGGGGRNEQFFGPGTRLTVL.